This TCR beta chain comes out of a study of cytomegalovirus exposure and HLA in healthy donors. The germline gives CDR1 SEHNR, CDR2 FQNEAQ (reference sequence). The CDR3 is 16 residues long. With V trimmed by 6 bases and J by 0 bases, 8 bases remained unmatched. In the PCR, 60 Vbeta and 13 Jbeta primers were used. Using immunoSEQ multiplex PCR, the repertoire was profiled, and TCRdb retains in-frame clones only, with some absent. The sample has roughly 66,000 clones, roughly two thirds seen once. Regarding the study as a whole: As confirmed in vitro, three CMV-associated chains were specific for CMV antigens. Highly shared sequence variants in one cluster were likely a sequencing artifact.

Worth noting for this clone: What it binds is unknown.

The TCR originated in a woman between 45 and 60 years old in good health and CMV-seronegative. The chain has TRBV7-9 and TRBJ2-3; 8 nucleotides line up with TRBD1. The sample consisted of PBMCs. CDR3 in amino acids: CASRLTGTGSTDTQYF. The CDR3 nucleotides read TGTGCCAGCAGGTTGACCGGGACAGGTAGCACAGATACGCAGTATTTT.